The source of this TCR beta chain is a study of T cells of healthy individuals. TCRdb reanalysed the 5' RACE reads using MiXCR and keeps one entry per CDR3 protein. This table holds roughly 87,000 distinct CDR3 sequences, 15% to 20% found once. This clonotype was observed at least ten times. The V and J ends lost 10 bases and 6 bases, in that order; junction bases with no gene match: 7. CDR1 and CDR2 (germline): MNHNS, SASEGT. The CDR3 consists of 13 residues. This clonotype was obtained from a human donor in good health. The rearrangement uses TRBV6-1 and TRBJ2-3; 10 nucleotides line up with TRBD2. The CDR3 DNA sequence: TGTGCCACCGGACTAGCGGTTTTGGATACGCAGTATTTT. Amino acids: CATGLAVLDTQYF.